Listed below are T cell receptor beta chains from one sample, sequenced in a study of blood T cell repertoires in COVID-19. Generated by immunoSEQ multiplex PCR, the TCRdb table keeps only in-frame clones and is missing some. The sample has 200,000 to 250,000 clones, 86% seen once. Material for sequencing was PBMCs or T cells enriched from blood (not recorded which). Receptors originate from a woman in her forties with acute COVID-19. Both conserved end residues are part of each CDR3. D genes are given only for firm matches. A clone size is listed for some rows: how often the clone was seen (once, few, many), or a class if it is expanded.

length	V	D	J	size	CDR3	DNA
12	TRBV28	.	TRBJ1-1	.	CASSLQGTEAFF	TGTGCCAGCAGCCTACAGGGTACTGAAGCTTTCTTT
15	TRBV11-2	.	TRBJ2-7	.	CASSLEHRVNHEQYF	TGTGCCAGCAGCTTAGAACACAGGGTTAACCACGAGCAGTACTTC
15	TRBV5-6	.	TRBJ1-2	.	CASSGTQGSLYGYTF	TGTGCCAGCAGCGGCACCCAGGGTTCCCTCTATGGCTACACCTTC
16	TRBV11-2	TRBD1	TRBJ1-2	.	CASSLDPSGTASGYTF	TGTGCCAGCAGCCTAGATCCTTCGGGGACAGCTTCTGGCTACACCTTC
16	TRBV9	TRBD2	TRBJ2-3	.	CASSVLGGGGTDTQYF	TGTGCCAGCAGCGTCCTCGGTGGGGGGGGCACAGATACGCAGTATTTT
14	TRBV5-1	.	TRBJ2-2	.	CASRDDSNPGELFF	TGCGCCAGCAGGGATGACTCGAACCCCGGGGAGCTGTTTTTT
15	TRBV5-1	TRBD1	TRBJ1-1	.	CASSLGQGRRTEAFF	TGCGCCAGCAGCTTGGGACAGGGGCGAAGGACTGAAGCTTTCTTT
12	TRBV29-1	.	TRBJ1-1	few	CSVIRTGHEAFF	TGCAGCGTGATTCGAACGGGACACGAAGCTTTCTTT
16	TRBV7-8	TRBD1	TRBJ2-2	.	CASSLGTGHSTGELFF	TGTGCCAGCAGCTTAGGGACAGGGCATTCCACCGGGGAGCTGTTTTTT
16	TRBV19	TRBD1	TRBJ1-5	.	CASRIRDRDSNQPQHF	TGTGCCAGTAGGATCAGGGACAGGGATAGCAATCAGCCCCAGCATTTT
15	TRBV5-1	.	TRBJ2-2	.	CASSLGSTRGGELFF	TGCGCCAGCAGCTTGGGAAGCACTCGGGGTGGGGAGCTGTTTTTT
17	TRBV7-9	.	TRBJ1-6	.	CASSSQGSSSYNSPLHF	TGTGCCAGCAGCTCACAGGGATCGAGCTCCTATAATTCACCCCTCCACTTT
15	TRBV18	.	TRBJ2-2	once	CASSPKVAAAGELFF	TGTGCCAGCTCACCAAAGGTAGCGGCGGCCGGGGAGCTGTTTTTT
15	TRBV2	TRBD1	TRBJ1-1	few	CASSAGQGAFTEAFF	TGTGCCAGCAGTGCCGGACAGGGGGCGTTCACTGAAGCTTTCTTT
15	TRBV5-1	TRBD1	TRBJ1-2	once	CASSPDRVANYGYTF	TGCGCCAGCAGCCCTGACAGGGTAGCTAACTATGGCTACACCTTC
15	TRBV9	.	TRBJ1-2	.	CASTPPGTVSNGYTF	TGTGCCAGCACCCCACCGGGGACTGTTAGTAATGGCTACACCTTC
15	TRBV19	TRBD1	TRBJ2-7	.	CASSPGTGGSYEQYF	TGTGCCAGTAGCCCAGGGACAGGGGGGTCCTACGAGCAGTACTTC
14	TRBV7-2	.	TRBJ1-4	.	CASSLSLVPEKLFF	TGTGCCAGCAGCTTAAGTTTAGTGCCCGAAAAACTGTTTTTT
15	TRBV2	.	TRBJ1-2	.	CASSEGGMRGYGYTF	TGTGCCAGCAGTGAGGGGGGGATGAGAGGCTATGGCTACACCTTC
14	TRBV5-1	TRBD2	TRBJ2-2	.	CASFLREGTGELFF	TGCGCCAGCTTCCTGCGGGAGGGAACCGGGGAGCTGTTTTTT
13	TRBV2	.	TRBJ1-2	.	CASRSGASYGYTF	TGTGCCAGCAGGTCAGGGGCTTCCTATGGCTACACCTTC
17	TRBV19	TRBD1	TRBJ1-5	.	CASSNPGTGYGNQPQHF	TGTGCCAGTAGTAACCCCGGGACAGGGTATGGCAATCAGCCCCAGCATTTT
16	TRBV30	.	TRBJ1-2	.	CAWTKYWTDSNYGYTF	TGTGCCTGGACTAAGTACTGGACAGATTCTAACTATGGCTACACCTTC
14	TRBV5-6	TRBD1	TRBJ1-1	.	CASSGPGGWTEAFF	TGTGCCAGCAGCGGACCAGGGGGCTGGACTGAAGCTTTCTTT
20	TRBV2	TRBD2	TRBJ2-1	.	CASSDPVSAGGRFLVNEQFF	TGTGCCAGCAGTGACCCCGTCAGCGCGGGGGGGCGGTTTCTGGTGAATGAGCAGTTCTTC
15	TRBV7-8	TRBD1	TRBJ1-2	.	CASSSYSDRAVGYTF	TGTGCCAGCAGCTCCTACTCGGACAGGGCGGTTGGCTACACCTTC
14	TRBV5-1	TRBD1	TRBJ1-1	.	CASSSGQGDTEAFF	TGCGCCAGCAGCTCCGGACAGGGGGACACTGAAGCTTTCTTT
16	TRBV6-2/TRBV6-3	TRBD1	TRBJ2-5	.	CASSYGTGISQETQYF	TGTGCCAGCAGTTACGGGACAGGGATCAGCCAAGAGACCCAGTACTTC
11	TRBV19	.	TRBJ1-2	.	CASGNRPPILF	TGTGCCAGTGGAAACAGGCCCCCAATTCTTTTC
18	TRBV5-6	.	TRBJ2-6	once	CASSLGETRHSGANVLTF	TGTGCCAGCAGCTTGGGTGAGACACGGCACTCTGGGGCCAACGTCCTGACTTTC
13	TRBV19	.	TRBJ1-2	.	CASSISGGYGYTF	TGTGCCAGTAGCATTTCCGGGGGCTATGGCTACACCTTC
16	TRBV4-1	.	TRBJ1-1	once	CASSPQEMGPNTEAFF	TGCGCCAGCAGCCCACAGGAGATGGGGCCCAACACTGAAGCTTTCTTT
18	TRBV5-8	.	TRBJ1-3	.	CASTKMRATLSSGNTIYF	TGTGCCAGCACGAAGATGCGGGCCACCCTGAGCTCTGGAAACACCATATATTTT
15	TRBV4-3	.	TRBJ1-5	once	CASSRTREGHQPQHF	TGCGCCAGCAGCCGAACCAGGGAGGGCCATCAGCCCCAGCATTTT
14	TRBV6-6	TRBD1	TRBJ2-1	.	CASRSGTGGNEQFF	TGTGCCAGCAGGTCCGGGACAGGGGGCAATGAGCAGTTCTTC
17	TRBV4-1	.	TRBJ1-3	.	CASSQGAQGKAGNTIYF	TGCGCCAGCAGCCAAGGAGCTCAGGGGAAAGCTGGAAACACCATATATTTT
16	TRBV14	TRBD1	TRBJ1-1	.	CASSQFTGGDPTEAFF	TGTGCCAGCAGCCAATTCACAGGGGGAGATCCCACTGAAGCTTTCTTT
13	TRBV7-9	.	TRBJ1-1	.	CASSLERGTEAFF	TGTGCCAGCAGCTTAGAGAGGGGGACTGAAGCTTTCTTT
15	TRBV14	TRBD1	TRBJ2-2	.	CASSQGQIFTGELFF	TGTGCCAGCAGCCAGGGACAGATATTCACCGGGGAGCTGTTTTTT
16	TRBV7-2	TRBD2	TRBJ2-1	.	CASSPRTSGGAGEQFF	TGTGCCAGCAGCCCTCGGACTAGCGGGGGGGCCGGGGAGCAGTTCTTC